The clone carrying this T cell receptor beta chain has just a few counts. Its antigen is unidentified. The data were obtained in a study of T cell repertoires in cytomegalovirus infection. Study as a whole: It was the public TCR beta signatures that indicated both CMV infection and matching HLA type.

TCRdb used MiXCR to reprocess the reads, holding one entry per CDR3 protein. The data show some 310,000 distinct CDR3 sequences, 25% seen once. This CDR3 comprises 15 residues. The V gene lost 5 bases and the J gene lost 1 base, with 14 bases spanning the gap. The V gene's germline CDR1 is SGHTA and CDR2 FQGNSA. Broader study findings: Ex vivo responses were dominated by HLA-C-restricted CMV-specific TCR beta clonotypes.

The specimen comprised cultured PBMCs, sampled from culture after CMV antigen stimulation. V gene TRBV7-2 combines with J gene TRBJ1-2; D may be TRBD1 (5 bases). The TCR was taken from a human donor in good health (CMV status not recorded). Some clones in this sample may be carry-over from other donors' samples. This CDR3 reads CASSIRIGDNYGYTF. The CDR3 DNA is TGTGCCAGCAGCATTCGTATAGGGGATAACTATGGCTACACCTTC.